This paragraph reports one TCR beta chain. Its antigen is unknown. Per-base qualities were not stored, and no clone one base away is much larger. The record originates from a study of cytomegalovirus exposure and HLA in healthy donors (dated by TCRdb to 2016 to 2017). In terms of the full investigation: In an earlier analysis of fewer than 750 of the donors, approximately 300 Gb of sequence data and 117 million unique TCR beta sequences from about 179 million T cells were reported. An early release that covered about 600 HLA-typed donors contained 250 to 350 gigabases of sequencing data and tens of millions of unique TCR sequences. The genetic ancestry cluster associated with self-reported Caucasian donors included 80% to 90% of the 300 to 450 genotyped donors. The study was designed to test whether signatures of past pathogen exposure could be identified by cataloging public T cell receptors. Using immunosequencing, the study profiled T cell repertoires from about 620 subjects and related those repertoires to cytomegalovirus serostatus. Besides the first cohort of roughly 640 subjects, a separate validation cohort made up of about 120 different subjects was used. To predict cytomegalovirus infection status, the study combined high-throughput TCR immunosequencing, statistical association of individual TCRs with disease status, and machine learning. A later analysis re-examined previously published TCR beta repertoires from about 700 donors and added high-resolution HLA genotyping to investigate patterns of TCR occurrence. The later analysis used no new phenotypic data to find candidate immune exposures, relying instead on TCR beta sequences and their occurrence across donors. To decide whether each TCR beta V gene segment behaved as functional or pseudogenic, an earlier analysis of approximately 620 of the donors relied on high-throughput TCR beta sequencing. Donor age, sex, ethnicity and CMV serostatus were collected together with the repertoire data. A later genetic analysis took genome-wide SNP genotypes for about three fifths of the roughly 670 donors and used that subset as a discovery cohort. All discovery cohort repertoires had been generated on a single sequencing platform. Both class I and class II loci were covered by HLA typing, at four-digit resolution. The number of typed donors differed by locus: 629-630 for A, B, C, DRB1 and DQB1; some 500 for DQA1; 606 for DPA1; and 400 to 480 for DPB1. Because of strong linkage in the cohort, 4 to 6 DR-DQ haplotypes were treated as single units for association and clustering. Among over 350 genotyped donors of the cohort, an average of about 240,000 unique TCR beta nucleotide sequences were sequenced per donor, roughly 18% of them non-productive. General conclusions and limits of the study: In a later analysis, the rate of TCR association differed among HLA loci, with DRB1 alleles having the most associated TCRs and HLA-C alleles having the fewest. Roughly 17 rarely observed V segments, including chromosome 9 orphons, were excluded from the earlier analysis of almost 600 of the donors because counts were too low. A later analysis found that HLA-associated TCR beta chains were more clonally expanded and had lower generation probabilities than equally common non-associated chains. Several of the top co-occurrence clusters appeared to be linked to parvovirus B19, influenza, CMV and Epstein-Barr virus, according to a later analysis. The classifier was reported to diagnose cytomegalovirus status with high specificity and sensitivity in both the original cohort and the validation cohort. Roughly uniform sequencing depth across donors was assumed in presence/absence analyses, although this assumption may not hold. Linkage disequilibrium might explain the correlated functional status among segregating V segments, but an unknown experimental factor could not be ruled out. In the study, some 160 TCR beta chains were listed as associated with cytomegalovirus. An association between a missense DCLRE1C variant and V-gene and J-gene trimming of TCR beta chains was found in a later genetic analysis and replicated in an independent cohort. Only TCR beta chains were sequenced in this cohort, and the absence of alpha or paired-chain data limited detectable features. In vitro tests confirmed that three of the cytomegalovirus-associated TCR beta chains recognize cytomegalovirus antigens. Most TCR sequences were seen in very few donors, while some public TCRs were found in many individuals. It was suggested by the authors that the approach could potentially be generalized to other disease states and immunological phenotypes. Because the 87-base-pair reads could not distinguish some IMGT-functional V segments, including TRBV6-2 and TRBV6-3, those segments were excluded. According to a later analysis, most CMV-associated TCR beta chains appeared to be HLA-restricted, and the HLA associations seemed to be driven largely by CMV exposure. A later analysis associated about 18,000 TCR beta sequences with specific HLA alleles at a false discovery rate of 0.05. Broadly in line with IMGT annotations, most TCR beta V segments showed up in productive rearrangements about 87% or about 30% of the time in an earlier analysis of roughly 590 of the donors. When HLA alleles, especially DR and DQ, strongly co-occurred, attributing TCR associations to individual alleles was difficult. A later genetic analysis reported fewer N-insertions in productive TCRs among donors in an Asian-associated ancestry cluster than the roughly 640-donor mean. Because HLA typing was unavailable for some donors at each locus, only the typed subset was used in association tests. A further reported finding was that TCR beta sequences accurately predicted the HLA-A and HLA-B alleles for most subjects in the first cohort. The only immune exposure information available for the cohort was CMV serostatus. The sequencing pipeline was judged likely to have produced a cluster of highly shared sequence variants as a technical artifact.

In total, fewer than 750 healthy bone marrow donors made up the cohort. Cohort members were all nominally healthy when sampled, although unrecorded immune exposures were likely present. The donor was CMV seronegative and was included in the group of around 320 seronegative cohort members. A peripheral blood sample was provided by each donor, and peripheral blood mononuclear cells were used for TCR beta sequencing. Genomic DNA extraction from the blood cell samples was performed with the Qiagen DNeasy Blood Extraction Kit. Reading the germline V gene (reference sequence) gives CDR1 SGHNT and CDR2 YYREEE. V loses 3 bases, J loses 1 base, and the germline ends lie 13 bases apart. The CDR3 spans 15 residues, from the cysteine through the phenylalanine. The CDR3 DNA has 45 bases and is translated from base 1. Library prep was done by the immunoSEQ multiplex PCR assay. The multiplex PCR relied on a mix of 60 forward primers for TCR Vbeta segments and 13 reverse primers for TCR Jbeta segments. A multiplex PCR assay on genomic DNA amplified the CDR3 region of rearranged TCR beta genes. On the Illumina HiSeq System, the amplified TCR beta libraries were sequenced as 87-base-pair reads. Under the source paper's analysis protocol: In a later analysis, roughly 80 million unique TCR beta chains were counted across the roughly 670 repertoires, and approximately 9.9 million of these chains were shared by at least two donors. Raw reads were error-corrected and collapsed into unique sequences by a nearest-neighbor algorithm in which closely related sequences were merged to remove PCR and sequencing errors. Alignment of CDR3 sequences to IMGT reference sequences was used to assign V, D and J gene segments. For a sequence to be retained, at least a six-nucleotide match to both a V gene segment and a J gene segment was required. A rearrangement counted as productive if the CDR3 had no stop codons and remained in frame with V and J, and every other rearrangement counted as non-productive. Following IMGT convention, CDR3 was defined as the stretch from the second conserved V-encoded cysteine up to the conserved J-encoded phenylalanine. Sequences without an unambiguous match to a single V gene segment were excluded from the earlier analysis of a few hundred of the donors. An earlier analysis of approximately 590 of the donors classified V segments as functional when productive rearrangements were above 56.7% and as segregating when the standard deviation between donors was above 5%. To diagnose cytomegalovirus status from the catalog of TCR beta chain sequences, a statistical classification framework was built. A later analysis assigned V and J genes by comparing TCR nucleotide sequences with IMGT/GENE-DB human TR gene sequences. The TCRdist pipeline was used in a later analysis to assign CDR3 sequences and most-parsimonious VDJ recombination scenarios. A later analysis defined each TCR beta chain by its CDR3 amino acid sequence plus V-gene family, and excluded reads lacking a unique V-gene family. In a later analysis, 500 to 650 highly shared, low-generation-probability nucleotide sequences were removed to address suspected cross-contamination and a sequencing artifact. A later analysis calculated a clonal expansion index for each public chain from normalized within-repertoire ranks of inferred template counts. Generation probabilities in a later analysis came from a VDJ recombination model fitted to out-of-frame rearrangements, and those results were checked against IGoR. In a later analysis, TCR-TCR, TCR-HLA and TCR-CMV co-occurrence was scored with hypergeometric tests, and a repertoire-size bias correction was applied to TCR pairs. In a later analysis, false discovery rates were estimated by permuting HLA or CMV assignments 20 times. In a later analysis, co-occurring TCRs were grouped using DBSCAN, and TCRdist sequence similarity was added for clustering within HLA-allele-positive subsets. For co-occurrence clustering, repertoires with fewer than 30,000 or more than 120,000 public chains were excluded, along with five or six repertoires with anomalous nucleotide sharing. What TCRdb holds here is the immuneACCESS table cut down to in-frame rearrangements. Part of the clones is not present; checked against another copy, under half of the missing clones reflect an unresolved V gene, and the others are unexplained. The DNA was the basis for D and trimming; V, J and clone size are from that table. This sample is represented by around 210,000 clones; around four fifths of them were singletons. About 1.7% of the sample is in the top ten clones.

The sample comprised PBMCs. This clonotype originated in a man aged 50-60 years in good health and CMV-seronegative. The chain couples TRBV5-4 to TRBJ1-1; a tentative D match to TRBD1 spans 6 bases. The CDR3: CASSSHGGRNTEAFF. The DNA sequence follows: TGTGCCAGCAGCTCCCACGGGGGGCGGAACACTGAAGCTTTCTTT.